This T cell receptor beta chain emerged from a study of tumor-infiltrating lymphocytes in primary liver carcinoma. Study-level points and caveats: Tumors reached a significantly greater top-250-clone fraction than blood did (p = 0.039).

Constant-region priming of about 500 ng total RNA yielded TCR beta cDNA. Three nested multiplex PCR rounds, a slightly modified ARM-PCR method, built the TCR beta libraries. A C-beta reverse primer was combined with TRBV1-TRBV30 forward primers in the first two PCR rounds, and each round had ten to eleven cycles. Each CDR3 protein is one row after TCRdb ran MiXCR on the multiplex PCR reads. The sample shows about 70,000 distinct CDR3 sequences, more than 60% of them seen only once. Taking about 18-30 mg of unsorted bulk tissue, the authors co-extracted RNA and DNA. CDR1 is MGHRA, CDR2 YSYEKL, per germline. The CDR3 has 17 residues. Regarding this clonotype: Its antigen is unknown. Germline is not matched at one junction end, which may reflect a read error.

Sequencing was carried out using liver tumor tissue from sampling region 4. Described subset: tumor region T4, right-lateral pole. The chain is built from TRBV4-1 and TRBJ2-6, with unresolved D. The TCR comes from a man aged 40-50 years with primary liver carcinoma and hepatitis B virus infection. This CDR3 is CGSSQGPGATGANVLTF. The CDR3 DNA sequence: TGCGGCAGCAGTCAAGGTCCAGGAGCTACTGGGGCCAACGTCCTGACTTTC.